This passage covers 20 T cell receptor beta chains from one sample sequenced in a study of cytomegalovirus exposure and HLA in healthy donors. The PCR used 60 Vbeta and 13 Jbeta primers. Sequencing used immunoSEQ multiplex PCR; TCRdb keeps in-frame clones, though not all of them. The sample yields some 200,000 clones, 65% to 80% seen once. Specimen: PBMCs. These receptor sequences come from a girl aged 2 to 10 in good health and CMV-seronegative.

The V gene is TRBV5-1, the J gene TRBJ1-4, with 7 bases identical to TRBD1. There are 14 residues in the CDR3. The germline V gene has CDR1 SGHRS and CDR2 YFSETQ. The V gene end was trimmed by 0 bases and the J gene end by 8 bases; junction bases not matched to a gene: 4. The CDR3 loop is CASSLVTGNEKLFF. For the CDR3, the DNA is TGCGCCAGCAGCTTGGTGACAGGGAACGAAAAACTGTTTTTT.

CDR3 sequence: CASSLGQRTDTQYF. The CDR3, as DNA: TGCGCCAGCAGCTTGGGACAGCGCACAGATACGCAGTATTTT. V is TRBV5-1 and J is TRBJ2-3; D might be TRBD1 (5 bases). Trimming pared 0 bases from V and 1 base from J, leaving 6 bases between. The length of the CDR3 is 14 residues. Germline CDR1 is SGHRS and CDR2 is YFSETQ.

The V call is TRBV2, the J call TRBJ2-7, with 8 bases aligning to TRBD2. The CDR3 runs 14 residues. V shed 4 bases, J shed 2 bases, and the junction held 4 bases outside the gene matches. From germline, CDR1 is SNHLY and CDR2 FYNNEI. CDR3 protein: CASSAGGLTYEQYF. The CDR3 bases are TGTGCCAGCAGTGCGGGGGGGCTGACCTACGAGCAGTACTTC.

The table lists this clone with a few counts. The rearrangement uses TRBV11-2 and TRBJ1-1, with D possibly matching TRBD1 (5 bases). Between the trimmed V and J ends, which lost 0 bases and 2 bases, there was a span of 13 bases. Germline loops: CDR1 SGHAT, CDR2 FQNNGV. The length of the CDR3 is 16 residues. DNA of the CDR3: TGTGCCAGCAGCTTAGATGGGGCAGGGCCCAACACTGAAGCTTTCTTT. This translates into CASSLDGAGPNTEAFF.

The chain couples TRBV5-1 to TRBJ2-4; 11 nucleotides align to TRBD2. The CDR3 contains 17 residues. From germline, CDR1 is SGHRS and CDR2 YFSETQ. The trim removed 3 bases at V and 0 bases at J, leaving 5 bases unmatched. CDR3 bases: TGCGCCAGCAGCTGGAGGGGACTAGCGGTAGCCAAAAACATTCAGTACTTC. This codes for CASSWRGLAVAKNIQYF.

This clone was seen only a few times. The J gene is TRBJ2-1, the V gene TRBV5-1, with D possibly TRBD2 on 5 matching bases. Trimming removed 4 bases at V and 2 bases at J, with 10 bases between. The germline gives CDR1 SGHRS, CDR2 YFSETQ. This CDR3 is built from 14 residues. CDR3 bases: TGCGCCAGCAGCGTGAGTAGCGCCTACAATGAGCAGTTCTTC. Its protein product is CASSVSSAYNEQFF.

This chain uses TRBV5-6 with TRBJ2-1; 9 positions match TRBD2. CDR1 is SGHDT and CDR2 is YYEEEE in the germline V gene. This CDR3 comprises 15 residues. The V and J ends lost 6 bases and 7 bases, in that order; junction bases with no gene match: 11. The CDR3 DNA is TGTGCCAGCACCGAGCGGGAGGTTAGTCGGAATGAGCAGTTCTTC. It encodes CASTEREVSRNEQFF.

The chain combines TRBV7-6 with TRBJ2-1; tentatively, D is TRBD2 (5 bases). CDR3 length: 12 residues. Germline V CDR1 and CDR2: SGHVS, FNYEAQ. V lost 3 bases and J 8 bases, leaving 8 bases between the germline ends. The CDR3: CASSLQEDEQFF. In DNA, the CDR3 is TGTGCCAGCAGCTTGCAGGAGGATGAGCAGTTCTTC. Based on the CDR3 plus reference TRBV7-6 and TRBJ2-1, the full variable domain is GAGVSQSPRYKVTKRGQDVALRCDPISGHVSLYWYRQALGQGPEFLTYFNYEAQQDKSGLPNDRFSAERPEGSISTLTIQRTEQRDSAMYRCASSLQEDEQFFGPGTRLTVL.

This chain connects TRBV7-9 to TRBJ1-3; no clear D. This CDR3 is 14 amino acids long. Germline V lookup: CDR1 SEHNR, CDR2 FQNEAQ (reference sequence). Trimming pared 1 base from V and 8 bases from J, leaving 12 bases between. CDR3 residues: CASSLEGSGDTIYF. The CDR3 DNA follows: TGTGCCAGCAGCTTAGAAGGATCGGGTGACACCATATATTTT.

The J gene is TRBJ2-1, the V gene TRBV4-1, with D hard to call. Deletions cut 2 bases from V and 7 bases from J, with 18 bases between. CDR1 and CDR2 (germline): MGHRA, YSYEKL. CDR3 length: 16 amino acids. The CDR3 DNA reads TGCGCCAGCAGCCAAAGCCCTAACCCGATGTTGAATGAGCAGTTCTTC. Translation: CASSQSPNPMLNEQFF.

This chain links TRBV30 with TRBJ2-7; TRBD1 matches at 7 bases. The germline CDR1 and CDR2 sequences are GTSNPN and SVGIG (reference sequence). V shed 3 bases and J 1 base; nucleotides not matched to a gene: 12. The CDR3 loop spans 16 amino acids. CDR3 sequence (DNA): TGTGCCTGGAGCCCTAGACAGGGAGCGTTTTCCTACGAGCAGTACTTC. It translates to CAWSPRQGAFSYEQYF.

The chain uses TRBV6-1 and TRBJ1-1, with 8 bases matching TRBD1. Germline V gives CDR1 MNHNS, CDR2 SASEGT. The V segment lost 2 bases and the J segment 3 bases; nucleotides outside the gene matches: 5. The CDR3 spans 15 residues. The CDR3 spells CASSEFRGRDTEAFF. The CDR3, as DNA: TGTGCCAGCAGTGAATTCAGGGGGCGTGACACTGAAGCTTTCTTT.

V and J are TRBV5-1 and TRBJ1-5; D is ambiguous. CDR1 is SGHRS, CDR2 YFSETQ, per germline. Trimming shortened V by 0 bases and J by 3 bases, and 4 bases separated the two germline ends. The CDR3 length is 13 residues. The CDR3 loop reads CASSLDNNQPQHF. The CDR3 DNA sequence: TGCGCCAGCAGCTTGGATAACAATCAGCCCCAGCATTTT.

The chain has TRBV9 and TRBJ1-6, with D possibly being TRBD1 (6 bases). With 4 bases removed from V and 6 bases from J, the gap between germline ends came to 11 bases. CDR1 is SGDLS and CDR2 is YYNGEE in the germline V gene. This CDR3 comprises 14 residues. The CDR3 is CASSPDRFNSPLHF. The CDR3 DNA reads as TGTGCCAGCAGCCCAGACAGGTTTAATTCACCCCTCCACTTT.

The chain employs TRBV5-6 and TRBJ1-2, with TRBD1 matching over 7 bases. Per the germline V gene, CDR1 is SGHDT and CDR2 is YYEEEE. Losses at the gene ends were 4 bases for V and 6 bases for J; bases not matched to a gene: 6. The CDR3 has 13 amino acids. CDR3 coding DNA: TGTGCCAGCAGCGCCGACAGGGCAGATGGCTACACCTTC. Its translation is CASSADRADGYTF.

This chain uses TRBV19 with TRBJ1-1, with a tentative D call TRBD1 (6 bases). Germline V lookup: CDR1 LNHDA, CDR2 SQIVND (reference sequence). The CDR3 is 14 amino acids. Trimming cost V 1 base and J 6 bases, with 12 bases left between them. The CDR3 DNA reads TGTGCCAGTAGTATAGGTCAGGGGACGGCTGAAGCTTTCTTT. Amino acids: CASSIGQGTAEAFF.

The table lists this clone with a few counts. This chain links TRBV5-4 with TRBJ2-2, with 7 bases that match TRBD2. This CDR3 region has 15 residues. V gave up 3 bases and J gave up 3 bases; unmatched junction bases: 5. From germline, CDR1 is SGHNT and CDR2 YYREEE (reference sequence). The CDR3 DNA is TGTGCCAGCAGCTACCCGGGAGGCTACACCGGGGAGCTGTTTTTT. Residues: CASSYPGGYTGELFF.

The genes are TRBV2 and TRBJ2-7; 7 bases map to TRBD1. CDR1 and CDR2 from the germline V gene are SNHLY and FYNNEI. The CDR3 contains 13 residues. V shed 6 bases and J 5 bases; nucleotides not matched to a gene: 7. The CDR3 protein is CASRPTGNHEQYF. The CDR3 DNA follows: TGTGCCAGCAGACCGACAGGGAACCACGAGCAGTACTTC.

Only one count was recorded for this clone. This chain joins TRBV5-1 and TRBJ2-1; possible D gene TRBD2, 6 bases. Trimming removed 1 base from V and 9 bases from J, with 11 bases in between. Germline-derived CDR1 and CDR2 are SGHRS and YFSETQ. The CDR3 sequence is 13 residues long. CDR3 sequence: CASSLRVGGEQFF. The CDR3 nucleotides read TGCGCCAGCAGCTTGAGGGTGGGGGGTGAGCAGTTCTTC.

The gene calls are TRBV5-4 and TRBJ2-2; 8 nucleotides agree with TRBD1. Germline V gene sequence: CDR1 SGHNT, CDR2 YYREEE (reference sequence). This CDR3 has 13 amino acids. V was pared by 4 bases and J by 8 bases, with 4 bases of the junction left unmatched. CDR3 DNA: TGTGCCAGCAGCCCAGGGGGCGTGGGGGAGCTGTTTTTT. Protein product: CASSPGGVGELFF. Full variable domain (missing parts from reference TRBV5-4 and TRBJ2-2): ETGVTQSPTHLIKTRGQQVTLRCSSQSGHNTVSWYQQALGQGPQFIFQYYREEENGRGNFPPRFSGLQFPNYSSELNVNALELDDSALYLCASSPGGVGELFFGEGSRLTVL.